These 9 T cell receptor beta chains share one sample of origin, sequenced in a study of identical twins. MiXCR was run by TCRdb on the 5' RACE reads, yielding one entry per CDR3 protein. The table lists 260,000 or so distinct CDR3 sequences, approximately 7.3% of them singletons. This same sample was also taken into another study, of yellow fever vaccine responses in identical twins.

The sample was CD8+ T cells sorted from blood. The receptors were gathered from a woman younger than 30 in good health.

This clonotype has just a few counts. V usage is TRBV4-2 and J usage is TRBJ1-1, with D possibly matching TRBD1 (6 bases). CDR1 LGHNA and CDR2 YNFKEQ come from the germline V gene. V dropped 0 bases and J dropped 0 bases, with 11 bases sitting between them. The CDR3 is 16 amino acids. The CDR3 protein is CASSQDTGQVNTEAFF. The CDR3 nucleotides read TGTGCCAGCAGCCAAGATACGGGACAAGTGAACACTGAAGCTTTCTTT.

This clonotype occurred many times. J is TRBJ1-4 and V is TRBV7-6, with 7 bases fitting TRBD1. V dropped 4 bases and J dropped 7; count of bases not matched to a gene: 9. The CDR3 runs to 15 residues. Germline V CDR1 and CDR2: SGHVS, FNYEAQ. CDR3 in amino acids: CASSSAGGSGEKLFF. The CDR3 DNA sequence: TGTGCCAGCAGCTCAGCAGGGGGGTCGGGTGAAAAACTGTTTTTT.

The CDR3 DNA sequence: TGCGCCAGCAGCCAAGTTGCCGGCTCCTATAATTCACCCCTCCACTTT. Translation: CASSQVAGSYNSPLHF. V and J are TRBV4-1 and TRBJ1-6; D not certain. This CDR3 is built from 16 residues. The germline V gene encodes CDR1 MGHRA and CDR2 YSYEKL. V dropped 1 base and J dropped 0 bases, with 7 bases sitting between them.

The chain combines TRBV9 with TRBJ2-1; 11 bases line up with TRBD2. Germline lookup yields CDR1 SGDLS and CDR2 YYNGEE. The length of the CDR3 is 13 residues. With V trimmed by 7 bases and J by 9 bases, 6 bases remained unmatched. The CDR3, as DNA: TGTGCCAGCGCCTACGGGACTAGCGGTGAGCAGTTCTTC. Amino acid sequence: CASAYGTSGEQFF.

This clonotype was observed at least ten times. The DNA for the CDR3 is TGTGCCAGCATCCCTCTTAGGGGCCCTCGCACAGATACGCAGTATTTT. Amino acid sequence: CASIPLRGPRTDTQYF. J is TRBJ2-3 and V is TRBV7-9; tentative D call: TRBD1 (5 bases). The CDR3 is 16 residues long. V gave up 7 bases and J gave up 1 base, with 18 bases separating them. Germline-derived CDR1 and CDR2 are SEHNR and FQNEAQ (reference sequence).

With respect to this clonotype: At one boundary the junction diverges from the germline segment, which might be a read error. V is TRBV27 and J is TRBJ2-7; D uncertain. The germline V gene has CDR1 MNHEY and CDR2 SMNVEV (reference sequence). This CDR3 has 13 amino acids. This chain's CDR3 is CASSALLGYKQYF. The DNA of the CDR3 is TGTGCCAGCAGTGCCCTTCTGGGCTACAAGCAGTACTTC.

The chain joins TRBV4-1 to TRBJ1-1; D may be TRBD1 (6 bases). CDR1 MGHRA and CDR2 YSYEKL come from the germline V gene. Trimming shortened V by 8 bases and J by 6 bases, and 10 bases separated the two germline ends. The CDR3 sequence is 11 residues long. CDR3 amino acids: CASGSGAEAFF. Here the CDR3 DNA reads TGCGCCAGCGGATCAGGGGCTGAAGCTTTCTTT.

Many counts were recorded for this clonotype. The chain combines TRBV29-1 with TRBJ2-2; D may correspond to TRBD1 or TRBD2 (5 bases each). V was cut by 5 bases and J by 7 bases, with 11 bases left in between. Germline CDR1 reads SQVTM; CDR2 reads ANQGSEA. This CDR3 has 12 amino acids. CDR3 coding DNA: TGCAGCGTTAGTGGGGGTCTCGGGGAGCTGTTTTTT. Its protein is CSVSGGLGELFF.

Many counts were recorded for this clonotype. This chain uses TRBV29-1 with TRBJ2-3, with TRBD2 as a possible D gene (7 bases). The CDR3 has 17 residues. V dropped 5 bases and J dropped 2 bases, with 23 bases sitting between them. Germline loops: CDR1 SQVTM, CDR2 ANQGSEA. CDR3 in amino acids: CSVLGGPSPTFTDTQYF. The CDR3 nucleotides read TGCAGCGTTCTCGGGGGGCCCTCGCCAACCTTCACAGATACGCAGTATTTT.